The 29 T cell receptor beta chains listed next were all sequenced from one sample in a study of blood T cell repertoires in COVID-19 (TCRdb year 2020). Libraries were constructed by the immunoSEQ multiplex PCR assay. In its TCRdb copy, this immuneACCESS table keeps in-frame sequences only and misses some clones. Where compared with another copy, unresolved V genes explain less than half of these, and the others have no known cause. The sample yields some 150,000 clones; about four fifths were counted once. The top ten clones comprise approximately 8.4% of the sample. The sequenced sample consisted of peripheral blood. These receptors originate from a human donor with acute or convalescent COVID-19. The donor label of this sample is uncertain.

The chain carries TRBV6-5 and TRBJ1-2; D gene unclear. Per the germline V gene, CDR1 is MNHEY and CDR2 is SVGAGI. The CDR3 sequence is 15 residues long. V lost 7 bases and J lost 7, with 22 bases in between. The CDR3 coding sequence is TGTGCCAGCACCCCATCGACAAATAGTCGTCTTGGCTACACCTTC. Amino acid sequence: CASTPSTNSRLGYTF.

The V and J genes are TRBV7-3 and TRBJ2-2, with D possibly being TRBD2 (6 bases). V lost 4 bases and J 6 bases, leaving 18 bases between the germline ends. The CDR3 is 16 amino acids. Germline loops: CDR1 SGHTA, CDR2 FQGTGA. CDR3 DNA sequence: TGTGCCAGCAGCTCCCCGGGACTCGGAGGGTCCGGGGAGCTGTTTTTT. Translated: CASSSPGLGGSGELFF.

This chain links TRBV6-6 with TRBJ1-2; a possible D gene is TRBD1 (5 bases). The CDR3 is 12 amino acids. Germline V CDR1 and CDR2: MNHNY, SVGAGI (reference sequence). Trimming left V 1 base short and J 8 bases short, with 8 bases between. Here the CDR3 reads CASSYYGGGYTF. The DNA for the CDR3 is TGTGCCAGCAGTTACTACGGGGGAGGCTACACCTTC.

The chain employs TRBV6-1 and TRBJ2-1; TRBD1 aligns across 8 bases. This CDR3 has 16 amino acids. The V gene end was trimmed by 4 bases and the J gene end by 7 bases; junction bases not matched to a gene: 12. CDR1 is MNHNS and CDR2 is SASEGT in the germline V gene. The CDR3, as DNA: TGTGCCAGCAGTGGACGGACAGGGCCCACCACGAATGAGCAGTTCTTC. Translated, it gives CASSGRTGPTTNEQFF.

The chain joins TRBV6-5 to TRBJ1-2; tentatively, D is TRBD1 (6 bases). From germline, CDR1 is MNHEY and CDR2 SVGAGI. Trimming took off 0 bases at V and 4 bases at J, with 12 bases between the two ends. The CDR3 is 15 residues long. The CDR3 nucleotides are TGTGCCAGCAGTTACTCGAGGACAGCCATCTATGGCTACACCTTC. Translation: CASSYSRTAIYGYTF.

This chain joins TRBV27 and TRBJ2-3, with 8 bases fitting TRBD2. The V segment lost 1 base and the J segment 10 bases; nucleotides outside the gene matches: 13. Per the germline V gene, CDR1 is MNHEY and CDR2 is SMNVEV (reference sequence). CDR3 length: 16 residues. For the CDR3, the DNA is TGTGCCAGCAGTTTATGGGTTAGCGGGGCCCAGGGTGCGCAGTATTTT. Translated: CASSLWVSGAQGAQYF.

In its sample, this clone was seen once. The chain joins TRBV11-3 to TRBJ2-1; TRBD2 aligns across 8 bases. After removal of 5 bases from V and 10 bases from J, the junction contained 7 bases not matched to a gene. Germline V gene data show CDR1 as SGHNT and CDR2 as YENEEA. This CDR3 region has 13 residues. CDR3 DNA: TGTGCCAGCAGCCCGGGGGGGGCAAAAGAGCAGTTCTTC. Encoded protein: CASSPGGAKEQFF. The variable domain in full, completed from reference TRBV11-3 and TRBJ2-1, reads EAGVVQSPRYKIIEKKQPVAFWCNPISGHNTLYWYLQNLGQGPELLIRYENEEAVDDSQLPKDRFSAERLKGVDSTLKIQPAELGDSAVYLCASSPGGAKEQFFGPGTRLTVL.

The rearrangement links TRBV12-2 to TRBJ2-2; the table's D gene call, TRBD2, was not cross checked with the DNA. TRBV12-2 is tagged as a pseudogene. The CDR3 extends over 15 amino acids. Here the CDR3 reads CASRLAGGKGGELFF. CDR3 nucleotide sequence: TGTGCAAGTCGCTTAGCCGGAGGGAAGGGCGGGGAGCTGTTTTTT.

This CDR3 reads CAWKNPAGNTIYF. In nucleotides, the CDR3 is TGTGCCTGGAAAAATCCTGCCGGGAACACCATATATTTT. This chain links TRBV30 with TRBJ1-3; unclear D gene. Germline CDR1 and CDR2: GTSNPN and SVGIG (reference sequence). The V gene lost 4 bases and the J gene lost 7 bases, with 14 bases spanning the gap. This CDR3 has 13 residues.

This chain joins TRBV6-5 and TRBJ2-1; 9 positions agree with TRBD1. The CDR3 is made up of 15 amino acids. CDR1 and CDR2 from the germline V gene are MNHEY and SVGAGI. Trimming at V came to 5 bases and at J to 6 bases, leaving 8 bases not matched to a gene. For the CDR3, the DNA is TGTGCCAGCAGTCCTCGACAGGGGGGAAGCAATGAGCAGTTCTTC. Its protein product is CASSPRQGGSNEQFF.

V gene TRBV3-1 (or the pseudogene TRBV3-2) combines with J gene TRBJ1-1; D is undetermined. The V end was cut by 4 bases, the J end by 5 bases, with 11 bases between. This CDR3 is built from 13 residues. Looked up from germline, CDR1 is LGHDT and CDR2 is YNNKEL (reference sequence). CDR3 in amino acids: CASSPRGATEAFF. The CDR3 DNA reads as TGTGCCAGCAGCCCCCGGGGAGCGACTGAAGCTTTCTTT.

The V call is TRBV5-1, the J call TRBJ1-2; 12 bases are a match to TRBD1. The germline V gene has CDR1 SGHRS and CDR2 YFSETQ. V gave up 4 bases and J gave up 5 bases; unmatched junction bases: 6. The CDR3 covers 15 residues. The DNA for the CDR3 is TGCGCCAGCAGCCCGGGACAGGGGGCGTCGTATGGCTACACCTTC. Translation gives CASSPGQGASYGYTF.

This chain connects TRBV5-4 to TRBJ2-3, with 11 bases identical to TRBD2. Germline assignment: CDR1 SGHNT and CDR2 YYREEE (reference sequence). The CDR3 runs 14 residues. V lost 5 bases, J lost 6 bases, and 5 bases stayed unmatched. CDR3 residues: CASRLAGEGDTQYF. As DNA, the CDR3 is TGTGCCAGCAGACTAGCGGGGGAGGGGGATACGCAGTATTTT.

This sequence joins TRBV7-2 and TRBJ1-5; 8 bases match TRBD1. The CDR3 is made up of 13 amino acids. V dropped 6 bases and J dropped 8; count of bases not matched to a gene: 6. CDR1 is SGHTA, CDR2 FQGNSA, per germline. The CDR3 coding sequence is TGTGCCAGCAGTCGAGACAGGGGAGAGCCCCAGCATTTT. It specifies CASSRDRGEPQHF.

V and J are TRBV5-6 and TRBJ2-3; a weak D match, TRBD2 (5 bases). The V gene lost 4 bases and the J gene lost 0 bases, with 6 bases spanning the gap. The CDR3 has 13 amino acids. In germline, CDR1 is SGHDT, CDR2 YYEEEE. The CDR3 sequence: CASSRLSTDTQYF. DNA of the CDR3: TGTGCCAGCAGCCGACTAAGCACAGATACGCAGTATTTT.

This chain connects TRBV3-1 (or the pseudogene TRBV3-2) to TRBJ1-1; possibly TRBD1 for D (6 bases). This CDR3 is built from 13 residues. The V gene's germline CDR1 is LGHDT and CDR2 YNNKEL (reference sequence). Trimming shortened V by 0 bases and J by 8 bases, and 10 bases separated the two germline ends. CDR3 bases: TGTGCCAGCAGCCAAGATGGGGGCTACGAAGCTTTCTTT. Translation: CASSQDGGYEAFF.

The chain is built from TRBV2 and TRBJ2-3, with 13 bases aligning to TRBD2. From germline, CDR1 is SNHLY and CDR2 FYNNEI. CDR3 length: 16 amino acids. The V segment lost 6 bases and the J segment 5 bases; nucleotides outside the gene matches: 8. The DNA of the CDR3 is TGTGCCAGCAGCCTCGGACTAGCGGGGGTGGGAGATACGCAGTATTTT. Translated, it gives CASSLGLAGVGDTQYF.

This clone occurred once. This chain uses TRBV7-6 with TRBJ2-3; 9 positions match TRBD2. The CDR3 is 16 amino acids. CDR1 and CDR2 from the germline V gene are SGHVS and FNYEAQ. J gave up 2 bases and V 6 bases, and 9 bases lay outside the gene matches. The CDR3: CASSSTGTSLTDTQYF. In DNA, the CDR3 is TGTGCCAGCAGTTCAACCGGGACTAGCCTCACAGATACGCAGTATTTT.

The V gene is TRBV29-1, the J gene TRBJ1-2, with D unclear. V gave up 6 bases and J gave up 0 bases, with 14 bases separating them. From germline, CDR1 is SQVTM and CDR2 ANQGSEA. The CDR3 spans 14 residues. For the CDR3, the DNA is TGCAGCGTCGAACGACAAGACACTAACTATGGCTACACCTTC. Amino acid sequence: CSVERQDTNYGYTF. Using reference TRBV29-1 and TRBJ1-2 for the parts outside the CDR3, the full variable domain is SAVISQKPSRDICQRGTSLTIQCQVDSQVTMMFWYRQQPGQSLTLIATANQGSEATYESGFVIDKFPISRPNLTFSTLTVSNMSPEDSSIYLCSVERQDTNYGYTFGSGTRLTVV.

This clone was found a few times. J is TRBJ2-1 and V is TRBV13, with 8 bases identical to TRBD1. CDR1 PRHDT and CDR2 FYEKMQ come from the germline V gene (reference sequence). This CDR3 spans 15 amino acids. Trimming took 3 bases from V and 6 from J; bases not matched to a gene: 7. CDR3 coding DNA: TGTGCCAGCAGCTTCCCGGACAGGGTTGGCAATGAGCAGTTCTTC. Protein: CASSFPDRVGNEQFF.

The rearrangement links TRBV5-6 to TRBJ2-7; 8 bases are shared with TRBD1. CDR3 size: 15 residues. Per germline, CDR1 SGHDT and CDR2 YYEEEE. Unmatched junction bases numbered 8, after V lost 1 base and J lost 5 bases. The DNA of the CDR3 is TGTGCCAGCAGCTTGCCGGGGACAGGTGGACACGAGCAGTACTTC. It is translated as CASSLPGTGGHEQYF.

V is TRBV7-2 and J is TRBJ1-2; 10 bases fit TRBD1. This CDR3 comprises 16 residues. Losses at the gene ends were 5 bases for V and 4 bases for J; bases not matched to a gene: 10. The V gene's germline CDR1 is SGHTA and CDR2 FQGNSA. The CDR3 nucleotides read TGTGCCAGCAGCCCGACCGGGACAGGGGTGCCCTATGGCTACACCTTC. It encodes CASSPTGTGVPYGYTF.

This clone has more than one count but fewer than ten. This chain joins TRBV5-1 and TRBJ1-1, with TRBD1 identical over 7 bases. CDR3 length: 14 amino acids. Germline CDR1 reads SGHRS; CDR2 reads YFSETQ. V was clipped by 2 bases and J by 5 bases; unmatched bases: 6. The CDR3 bases are TGCGCCAGCAGCTTTTCAGGGGGTTGGACTGAAGCTTTCTTT. This codes for CASSFSGGWTEAFF.

The V call is TRBV18, the J call TRBJ1-2; D remains unclear. The length of the CDR3 is 14 residues. Looked up from germline, CDR1 is KGHSH and CDR2 is LQKENI. With 3 bases removed from V and 4 bases from J, the gap between germline ends came to 12 bases. The DNA of the CDR3 is TGTGCCAGCTCACCCATCGACACGTTCTATGGCTACACCTTC. Amino acid sequence: CASSPIDTFYGYTF.

This sequence joins TRBV27 and TRBJ2-3; D unclear. Germline CDR1 and CDR2: MNHEY and SMNVEV (reference sequence). The length of the CDR3 is 14 residues. Trimming took off 8 bases at V and 2 bases at J, with 14 bases between the two ends. The CDR3 spells CASGQWASTDTQYF. CDR3 DNA sequence: TGTGCCAGCGGCCAATGGGCTTCCACAGATACGCAGTATTTT.

V and J are TRBV7-6 and TRBJ2-1; TRBD1 is a possible D gene (5 bases). This CDR3 spans 16 amino acids. Germline loops: CDR1 SGHVS, CDR2 FNYEAQ. V shed 5 bases and J shed 10 bases, with 24 bases lying between them. The CDR3: CASSAESGYGAWEQFF. The CDR3 DNA follows: TGTGCCAGCAGCGCCGAGTCAGGTTATGGGGCTTGGGAGCAGTTCTTC.

This clone was counted a few times. The rearrangement joins TRBV19 to TRBJ2-1, with 12 bases identical to TRBD1. V lost 3 bases, J lost 0 bases, and 9 bases stayed unmatched. Germline values: CDR1 LNHDA, CDR2 SQIVND (reference sequence). The CDR3 spans 19 residues. CDR3 bases: TGTGCCAGTAGTATGAGGGGACAGGGGGCTATTAGCTCCTACAATGAGCAGTTCTTC. Its translation: CASSMRGQGAISSYNEQFF.

This clone was detected only once. This chain uses TRBV6-1 with TRBJ1-1; 10 bases align to TRBD1. With V trimmed by 2 bases and J by 6 bases, 21 bases remained unmatched. This CDR3 region has 20 residues. Germline V gives CDR1 MNHNS, CDR2 SASEGT. CDR3 in amino acids: CASSERTYLRGQGSAAEAFF. CDR3 bases: TGTGCCAGCAGTGAAAGAACCTATCTGAGGGGACAGGGGAGTGCGGCTGAAGCTTTCTTT.

This clone has just a few counts. The CDR3 spells CASSLAGVFYGYTF. For the CDR3, the DNA is TGCGCCAGCAGCTTGGCAGGGGTCTTCTATGGCTACACCTTC. This chain uses TRBV5-1 with TRBJ1-2; TRBD1 is a possible D gene (6 bases). The V end lost 0 bases, the J end lost 4 bases, and 10 bases lay between the germline ends. Germline CDR1 is SGHRS and CDR2 is YFSETQ. This CDR3 comprises 14 residues.